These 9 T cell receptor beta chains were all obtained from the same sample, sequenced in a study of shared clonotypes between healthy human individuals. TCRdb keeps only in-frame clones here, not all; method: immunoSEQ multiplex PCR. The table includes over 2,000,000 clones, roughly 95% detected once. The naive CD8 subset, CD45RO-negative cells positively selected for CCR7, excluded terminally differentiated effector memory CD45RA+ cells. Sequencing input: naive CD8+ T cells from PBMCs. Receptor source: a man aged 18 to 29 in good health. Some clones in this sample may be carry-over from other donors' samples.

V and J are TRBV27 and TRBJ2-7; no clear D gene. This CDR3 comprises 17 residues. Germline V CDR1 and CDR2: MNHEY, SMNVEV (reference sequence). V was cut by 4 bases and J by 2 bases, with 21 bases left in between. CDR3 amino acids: CASSSQPDPLGTYEQYF. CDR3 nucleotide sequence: TGTGCCAGCAGTTCGCAACCGGACCCCCTGGGGACCTACGAGCAGTACTTC.

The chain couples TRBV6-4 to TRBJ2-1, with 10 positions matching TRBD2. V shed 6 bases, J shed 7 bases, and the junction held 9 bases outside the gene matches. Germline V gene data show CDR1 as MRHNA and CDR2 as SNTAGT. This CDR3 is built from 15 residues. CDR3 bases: TGTGCCAGCAGAATGCTAGCGGGAGTGAGGAATGAGCAGTTCTTC. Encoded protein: CASRMLAGVRNEQFF.

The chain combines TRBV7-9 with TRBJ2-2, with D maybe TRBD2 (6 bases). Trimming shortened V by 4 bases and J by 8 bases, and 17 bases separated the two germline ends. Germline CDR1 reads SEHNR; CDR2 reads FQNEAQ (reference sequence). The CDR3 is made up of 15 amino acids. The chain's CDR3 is CASSSRDRGYGELFF. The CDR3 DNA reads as TGTGCCAGCAGCTCCCGGGACCGGGGGTATGGGGAGCTGTTTTTT.

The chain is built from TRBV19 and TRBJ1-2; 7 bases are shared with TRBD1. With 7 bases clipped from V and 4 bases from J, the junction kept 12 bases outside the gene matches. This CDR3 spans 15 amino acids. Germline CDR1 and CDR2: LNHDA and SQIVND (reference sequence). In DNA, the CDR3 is TGTGCCAGTACCCTCACCGGGACAGAGCCCTATGGCTACACCTTC. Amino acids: CASTLTGTEPYGYTF.

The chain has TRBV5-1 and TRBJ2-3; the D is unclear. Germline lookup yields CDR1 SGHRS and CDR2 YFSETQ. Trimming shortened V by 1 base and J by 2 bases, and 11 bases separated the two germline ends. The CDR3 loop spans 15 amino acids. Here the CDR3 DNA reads TGCGCCAGCAGCTTGATGGAGATAGTCACAGATACGCAGTATTTT. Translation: CASSLMEIVTDTQYF.

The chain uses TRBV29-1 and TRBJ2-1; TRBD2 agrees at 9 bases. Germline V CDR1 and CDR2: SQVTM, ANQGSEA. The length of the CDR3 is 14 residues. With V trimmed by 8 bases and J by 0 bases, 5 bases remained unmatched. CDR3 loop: CSSLAGSSYNEQFF. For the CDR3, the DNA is TGCAGCTCACTAGCGGGCAGCTCCTACAATGAGCAGTTCTTC.

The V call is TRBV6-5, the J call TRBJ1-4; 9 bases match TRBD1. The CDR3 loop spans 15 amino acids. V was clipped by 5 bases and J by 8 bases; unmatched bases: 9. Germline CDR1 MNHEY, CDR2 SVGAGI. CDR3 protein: CASSRDRVGREKLFF. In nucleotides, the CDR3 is TGTGCCAGCAGTCGGGACAGGGTGGGAAGGGAAAAACTGTTTTTT.

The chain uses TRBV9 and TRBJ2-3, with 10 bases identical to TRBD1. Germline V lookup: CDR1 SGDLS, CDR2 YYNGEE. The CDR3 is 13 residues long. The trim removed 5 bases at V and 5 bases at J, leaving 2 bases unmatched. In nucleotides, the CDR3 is TGTGCCAGCAGGGGGGACAGGGGAGATACGCAGTATTTT. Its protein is CASRGDRGDTQYF.

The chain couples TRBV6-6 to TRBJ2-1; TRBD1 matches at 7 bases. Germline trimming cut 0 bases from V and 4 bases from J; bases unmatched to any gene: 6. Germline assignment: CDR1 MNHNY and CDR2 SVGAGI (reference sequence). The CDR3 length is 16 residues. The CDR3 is CASSYSGTGVYNEQFF. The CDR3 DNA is TGTGCCAGCAGTTACTCAGGAACAGGGGTGTACAATGAGCAGTTCTTC.